The present TCR beta chain was sequenced within a study of cytomegalovirus exposure and HLA in healthy donors. Study details: The 550 to 800 first-cohort repertoires and the roughly 120 validation repertoires shared the same platform, a later analysis reported. General study points: Cytomegalovirus status, reportedly, was diagnosed with high specificity and sensitivity by the classifier. The study designated fewer than 200 TCR beta chains cytomegalovirus-associated.

V was trimmed by 5 bases and J by 1 base, leaving 8 bases between them. The CDR3 runs to 13 residues. Germline V lookup: CDR1 MNHNS, CDR2 SASEGT. The data were produced by immunoSEQ multiplex PCR, yet TCRdb's version contains in-frame clones alone and is incomplete. The table has 90,000 or so clones, around 84% seen once. In regard to this clone: The antigen is not known.

This receptor was taken from a man between 18 and 29 years old in good health and CMV-seropositive. Sequenced: PBMCs. The V gene is TRBV6-1, the J gene TRBJ2-5; a possible D gene is TRBD1 (5 bases). The CDR3 nucleotides are TGTGCCAGCAGTAGGGGAATCCAAGAGACCCAGTACTTC. It specifies CASSRGIQETQYF.